This is a list of T cell receptor beta chains from one sample in a study of T-cell memory formation after mild COVID-19. TCRdb passed the 5' RACE reads through MiXCR, listing each CDR3 protein once. Here the sample spans 300,000 to 400,000 distinct CDR3 sequences, 25% to 30% being singletons. Material for sequencing was PBMCs or a T cell subset sorted from them (not recorded which). The receptors originated from an adult woman who had mild COVID-19 (a few samples of this study predate the infection). Cell type and time point are not known. Each CDR3 is given with its conserved first and last residue. D genes are given only for firm matches. Expanded clones get a size class; other rows say once, few or many, or leave the size out.

TRBJ1-4	few	TRBV19	-	CASSIDHLTATNEKLFF	TGTGCCAGTAGTATAGATCACCTGACAGCAACTAATGAAAAACTGTTTTTT
TRBJ1-1	-	TRBV4-1	TRBD1	CASSQVGTDTEAFF	TGCGCCAGCAGCCAAGTCGGGACAGATACTGAAGCTTTCTTT
TRBJ2-1	-	TRBV11-1	-	CASSLVLEGGKQFF	TGTGCCAGCAGCTTAGTTCTTGAAGGAGGGAAGCAGTTCTTC
TRBJ2-3	few	TRBV2	-	CASRDYPSTDTQYF	TGTGCCAGCAGGGACTACCCAAGCACAGATACGCAGTATTTT
TRBJ1-1	few	TRBV6-2/TRBV6-3	-	CASSAIVAGDRNTEAFF	TGTGCCAGCAGTGCCATTGTGGCGGGTGATAGAAACACTGAAGCTTTCTTT
TRBJ2-3	-	TRBV5-1	-	CASSFLLGLTGVDTQYF	TGCGCCAGCAGCTTTCTTCTAGGACTCACTGGAGTAGATACGCAGTATTTT
TRBJ2-3	-	TRBV13	-	CASSPAAADTQYF	TGTGCCAGCAGCCCCGCTGCCGCAGATACGCAGTATTTT
TRBJ1-3	-	TRBV20-1	-	CSARGAGGAGNTIYF	TGCAGTGCTAGAGGAGCTGGTGGGGCTGGAAACACCATATATTTT
TRBJ2-5	few	TRBV2	-	CARRRTGEETQYF	TGTGCCAGGCGACGGACTGGAGAAGAGACCCAGTACTTC
TRBJ1-2	few	TRBV12-3/TRBV12-4	TRBD1	CASSLQGANGYTF	TGTGCCAGCAGTTTACAGGGGGCTAATGGCTACACCTTC
TRBJ2-2	-	TRBV6-5	TRBD2	CASSYSGGVSTGELFF	TGTGCCAGCAGTTACTCGGGGGGGGTCAGCACCGGGGAGCTGTTTTTT
TRBJ1-1	-	TRBV20-1	TRBD1	CSARDPGQGAWNTEAFF	TGCAGTGCTAGAGACCCTGGACAGGGGGCGTGGAACACTGAAGCTTTCTTT
TRBJ1-2	-	TRBV28	-	CASSLTHQGDYGYTF	TGTGCCAGCAGTCTAACCCATCAAGGGGACTATGGCTACACCTTC
TRBJ2-7	-	TRBV20-1	-	CSARDFGGASPSYEQYF	TGCAGTGCTAGAGATTTTGGGGGGGCCTCACCCTCCTACGAGCAGTACTTC
TRBJ2-5	-	TRBV9	TRBD2	CASSPGTSGSGQETQYF	TGTGCCAGCAGCCCCGGGACTAGCGGGAGTGGGCAAGAGACCCAGTACTTC
TRBJ2-1	-	TRBV11-2	TRBD2	CASSSGAGTLYNEQFF	TGTGCCAGCAGCTCTGGAGCGGGGACCCTCTACAATGAGCAGTTCTTC
TRBJ1-1	few	TRBV5-1	TRBD1	CASSSGQGVDTEAFF	TGCGCCAGCAGCTCGGGACAGGGGGTGGACACTGAAGCTTTCTTT
TRBJ1-2	-	TRBV20-1	-	CSARDGNPGYTF	TGCAGTGCTAGAGATGGGAATCCGGGCTACACCTTC
TRBJ1-5	-	TRBV15	-	CATSRSTGKSNQPQHF	TGTGCCACCAGCAGATCCACAGGGAAATCTAATCAGCCCCAGCATTTT
TRBJ1-5	few	TRBV11-2	-	CASSSGRDQPQHF	TGTGCCAGCAGCTCGGGAAGGGATCAGCCCCAGCATTTT
TRBJ2-3	-	TRBV7-9	TRBD1	CASSLQGAEDTQYF	TGTGCCAGCAGCTTACAGGGGGCGGAAGATACGCAGTATTTT
TRBJ1-5	few	TRBV7-8	TRBD1	CASSRQGIYSNQPQHF	TGTGCCAGCAGCCGACAGGGGATCTATAGCAATCAGCCCCAGCATTTT
TRBJ2-1	-	TRBV5-1	-	CASSLFDRGGNEQFF	TGCGCCAGCAGCTTGTTCGACCGCGGAGGGAATGAGCAGTTCTTC
TRBJ1-2	-	TRBV9	-	CASSLGGGLGYGYTF	TGTGCCAGCAGCTTGGGGGGGGGATTAGGATATGGCTACACCTTC
TRBJ2-1	-	TRBV18	TRBD2	CASSPGLGGYNEQFF	TGTGCCAGCTCACCGGGACTAGGAGGCTACAATGAGCAGTTCTTC
TRBJ1-6	few	TRBV11-1	-	CASSLGETYNSPLHF	TGTGCCAGCAGCTTAGGGGAGACCTATAATTCACCCCTCCACTTT
TRBJ1-2	many	TRBV7-9	-	CASSSWTDLYGYTF	TGTGCCAGCAGCTCTTGGACAGACCTCTATGGCTACACCTTC
TRBJ2-1	few	TRBV4-1	TRBD2	CASSQVGLAGGGYNEQFF	TGCGCCAGCAGCCAAGTGGGACTAGCGGGGGGCGGCTACAATGAGCAGTTCTTC
TRBJ2-5	few	TRBV11-2	-	CASSSAQVNQETQYF	TGTGCCAGCAGCTCTGCTCAGGTGAACCAAGAGACCCAGTACTTC
TRBJ2-6	few	TRBV29-1	-	CSVEDPGGPGANVLTF	TGCAGCGTTGAAGATCCCGGGGGTCCTGGGGCCAACGTCCTGACTTTC
TRBJ1-4	few	TRBV5-1	-	CASSLGHGSEKLFF	TGCGCCAGCAGCTTGGGGCATGGCTCTGAAAAACTGTTTTTT
TRBJ2-3	few	TRBV12-3/TRBV12-4	TRBD2	CASSWGTRLAGETDTQYF	TGTGCCAGCAGTTGGGGAACCCGACTAGCGGGGGAAACAGATACGCAGTATTTT
TRBJ2-3	-	TRBV30	-	CAWSPVGGHTDTQYF	TGTGCCTGGAGTCCGGTCGGGGGACACACAGATACGCAGTATTTT
TRBJ2-3	few	TRBV24-1	TRBD2	CATSDLSREGTDTQYF	TGTGCCACCAGTGATTTGTCCAGGGAGGGAACAGATACGCAGTATTTT
TRBJ2-2	-	TRBV29-1	-	CSATIPGELFF	TGCAGCGCCACGATACCTGGGGAGCTGTTTTTT
TRBJ2-7	-	TRBV3-1	-	CASSQATAYEQYF	TGTGCCAGCAGCCAAGCCACAGCCTACGAGCAGTACTTC
TRBJ2-5	-	TRBV5-6	-	CASSLGGVEETQYF	TGTGCCAGCAGCTTGGGAGGGGTTGAAGAGACCCAGTACTTC
TRBJ1-5	few	TRBV20-1	-	CSAEGLGQPQHF	TGCAGTGCGGAGGGGTTAGGTCAGCCCCAGCATTTT
TRBJ2-3	-	TRBV5-1	-	CASSSRLDSTDTQYF	TGCGCCAGCAGCTCCCGACTGGATAGCACAGATACGCAGTATTTT
TRBJ2-5	-	TRBV7-9	TRBD2	CASRLAGGSQETQYF	TGTGCCAGCCGGCTAGCGGGGGGGTCACAAGAGACCCAGTACTTC
TRBJ2-1	-	TRBV5-1	TRBD2	CASSTYLAGSSYNEQFF	TGCGCCAGCAGCACGTACTTAGCGGGATCGTCCTACAATGAGCAGTTCTTC
TRBJ2-5	few	TRBV9	-	CASSPTWGGQETQYF	TGTGCCAGCAGCCCCACCTGGGGCGGCCAAGAGACCCAGTACTTC
TRBJ2-7	-	TRBV19	-	CASTAGQGYSYEQYF	TGTGCCAGTACCGCGGGGCAGGGGTATTCCTACGAGCAGTACTTC
TRBJ2-1	-	TRBV5-1	-	CASSLAGTSLSSYNEQFF	TGCGCCAGCAGCTTGGCAGGGACTTCCCTGAGCTCCTACAATGAGCAGTTCTTC
TRBJ2-2	few	TRBV11-2	-	CASSWGGPVGELFF	TGTGCCAGCAGCTGGGGTGGCCCGGTCGGGGAGCTGTTTTTT
TRBJ2-2	-	TRBV5-1	TRBD1	CASSLSGTGSTGELFF	TGCGCCAGCAGCTTGAGTGGGACAGGGAGCACCGGGGAGCTGTTTTTT
TRBJ2-1	many	TRBV12-3/TRBV12-4	TRBD1	CASTRPGQIYNEQFF	TGTGCCAGCACCCGGCCGGGACAGATCTACAATGAGCAGTTCTTC
TRBJ1-5	-	TRBV5-1	-	CASSLEGQTHQPQHF	TGCGCCAGCAGCTTGGAAGGACAGACCCATCAGCCCCAGCATTTT
TRBJ2-5	few	TRBV7-9	-	CASSLRYGGEETQYF	TGTGCCAGCAGCTTACGGTATGGCGGCGAAGAGACCCAGTACTTC
TRBJ1-1	many	TRBV4-1	-	CASSQDRDNTEAFF	TGCGCCAGCAGCCAAGACAGGGATAACACTGAAGCTTTCTTT
TRBJ2-3	-	TRBV12-3/TRBV12-4	-	CASRGRDTQYF	TGTGCCAGCCGCGGTCGAGATACGCAGTATTTT
TRBJ1-2	-	TRBV5-1	-	CASSLAPGEYGYTF	TGCGCCAGCAGCTTGGCCCCAGGGGAGTATGGCTACACCTTC